This T cell receptor beta chain stems from a study of T cells and Merkel cell carcinoma outcomes. Comments on this clone: The antigen remains undetermined.

The assay was immunoSEQ multiplex PCR, and TCRdb's table has in-frame clones only and misses some. Counted here are some 21,000 clones, roughly 82% occurring once; the ten biggest clones make up 3.1%. Overall study findings and caveats: Repertoire plus T-cell density reportedly predicted Merkel cell carcinoma outcomes.

The CDR3 spans 13 residues. Germline V lookup: CDR1 SGHNT, CDR2 YENEEA. V was trimmed by 1 base and J by 7 bases, leaving 10 bases between them. The sequence came from a human donor with Merkel cell carcinoma. The chain joins TRBV11-3 to TRBJ1-1; no firm D call. Source material: tumor tissue from Merkel cell carcinoma. The CDR3 DNA sequence: TGTGCCAGCAGCTTAGTTCTCTCGGGTGAAGCTTTCTTT. It yields the protein CASSLVLSGEAFF.